The 27 T cell receptor beta chains listed next were all sequenced from one sample in a study of T cell responses to AZD1222 COVID-19 vaccine. Clones were read by immunoSEQ multiplex PCR, and TCRdb kept only the in-frame ones, dropping some. Among 95,000 to 120,000 clones, about 91% were seen once, and the ten largest hold approximately 6.9%. The specimen comprised peripheral blood, sampled 28 days after the second AZD1222 dose. Source of these receptors: an adult who received the AZD1222 COVID-19 vaccine.

This sequence joins TRBV28 and TRBJ1-6, with D possibly TRBD1 on 6 matching bases. This CDR3 has 14 residues. V dropped 4 bases and J dropped 10 bases, with 14 bases sitting between them. Germline CDR1 and CDR2: MDHEN and SYDVKM. The CDR3 DNA reads TGTGCCAGCAGTTCGACAGGTTTGAACTCACCCCTCCACTTT. This codes for CASSSTGLNSPLHF. The full variable domain, in which reference TRBV28 and TRBJ1-6 provide the parts outside the CDR3, is DVKVTQSSRYLVKRTGEKVFLECVQDMDHENMFWYRQDPGLGLRLIYFSYDVKMKEKGDIPEGYSVSREKKERFSLILESASTNQTSMYLCASSSTGLNSPLHFGNGTRLTVT.

This clone was counted only a few times. This chain joins TRBV27 and TRBJ1-1; D call uncertain. The CDR3 is 13 residues long. CDR1 and CDR2 from the germline V gene are MNHEY and SMNVEV (reference sequence). Trimming cost V 10 bases and J 4 bases, with 16 bases left between them. CDR3 DNA sequence: TGTGCCACCGCTGATGAGCCCAGCACTGAAGCTTTCTTT. The encoded protein is CATADEPSTEAFF.

V usage is TRBV12-5 and J usage is TRBJ1-1; D remains ambiguous. V lost 5 bases to trimming and J lost 3 bases, with 7 bases between them. CDR1 is LGHNT and CDR2 is FRNRAP in the germline V gene. This CDR3 is 12 amino acids long. The CDR3 nucleotides read TGTGCTAGTGGTGGGTCGGACACTGAAGCTTTCTTT. As protein: CASGGSDTEAFF.

This chain links TRBV5-6 with TRBJ1-1, with D possibly being TRBD1 (5 bases). Germline V lookup: CDR1 SGHDT, CDR2 YYEEEE. Trimming cost V 3 bases and J 1 base, with 22 bases left between them. The CDR3 runs to 18 residues. The CDR3: CASSSVGRVGLWNTEAFF. The DNA for the CDR3 is TGTGCCAGCAGCTCGGTCGGCAGGGTGGGTTTGTGGAACACTGAAGCTTTCTTT.

CDR3 sequence reads: CATSRGKSGDTEAFF. CDR3 in DNA: TGTGCCACCAGCAGAGGGAAGTCGGGGGACACTGAAGCTTTCTTT. This sequence joins TRBV15 and TRBJ1-1, with D perhaps TRBD1 (5 bases). CDR1 and CDR2 (germline): LNHNV, YYDKDF (reference sequence). This CDR3 has 15 residues. The V gene lost 1 base and the J gene lost 3 bases, with 12 bases spanning the gap. The whole variable domain, filled in from reference TRBV15 and TRBJ1-1, reads DAMVIQNPRYQVTQFGKPVTLSCSQTLNHNVMYWYQQKSSQAPKLLFHYYDKDFNNEADTPDNFQSRRPNTSFCFLDIRSPGLGDTAMYLCATSRGKSGDTEAFFGQGTRLTVV.

The V call is TRBV6-5, the J call TRBJ1-1; 11 nucleotides agree with TRBD1. After removal of 5 bases from V and 4 bases from J, the junction contained 6 bases not matched to a gene. Germline CDR1 and CDR2: MNHEY and SVGAGI. The CDR3 is made up of 15 amino acids. The CDR3 reads CASSPGQGAVTEAFF. CDR3 sequence (DNA): TGTGCCAGCAGTCCCGGACAGGGGGCCGTCACTGAAGCTTTCTTT.

The chain is built from TRBV7-2 and TRBJ2-7; D is tentatively TRBD1 or TRBD2 (5 bases each). Trimming removed 5 bases from V and 9 bases from J, with 17 bases in between. Germline CDR1 SGHTA, CDR2 FQGNSA. The length of the CDR3 is 13 residues. CDR3 nucleotides: TGTGCCAGCAGCACCCGGGACGGTGGGTGGCAGTACTTC. Its protein product is CASSTRDGGWQYF.

V usage is TRBV5-6 and J usage is TRBJ1-5; D unclear. This CDR3 has 14 residues. Germline values: CDR1 SGHDT, CDR2 YYEEEE. The V end lost 0 bases, the J end lost 2 bases, and 6 bases lay between the germline ends. CDR3 in DNA: TGTGCCAGCAGCTTGGGGTTCGGCAATCAGCCCCAGCATTTT. It encodes CASSLGFGNQPQHF.

This clone occurred a few times. Here the CDR3 reads CASSYDGVGVSPLHF. As DNA, the CDR3 is TGTGCCAGCAGTTACGACGGAGTCGGCGTTTCACCCCTCCACTTT. The gene calls are TRBV6-5 and TRBJ1-6; D is unclear. CDR1 MNHEY and CDR2 SVGAGI come from the germline V gene. V was shortened by 2 bases and J by 9 bases, with 14 bases between the two germline ends. This CDR3 is built from 15 residues.

The rearrangement links TRBV6-5 to TRBJ1-5, with unresolved D. The V end was cut by 6 bases, the J end by 4 bases, with 13 bases between. The CDR3 is made up of 14 amino acids. The germline gives CDR1 MNHEY, CDR2 SVGAGI. The CDR3 loop reads CASRRLSSNQPQHF. The DNA for the CDR3 is TGTGCCAGCAGACGTTTGAGTAGTAATCAGCCCCAGCATTTT.

The chain is built from TRBV19 and TRBJ2-7; D may be TRBD1 (5 bases). The CDR3 runs 12 residues. V was shortened by 8 bases and J by 5 bases, with 13 bases between the two germline ends. Germline V lookup: CDR1 LNHDA, CDR2 SQIVND (reference sequence). The CDR3 spells CASSDTVNEQYF. As DNA, the CDR3 is TGTGCCAGTTCGGACACGGTAAACGAGCAGTACTTC.

V and J are TRBV28 and TRBJ2-6; D is undetermined. This CDR3 has 16 amino acids. Germline V lookup: CDR1 MDHEN, CDR2 SYDVKM. V gave up 5 bases and J gave up 1 base, with 12 bases separating them. CDR3 DNA: TGTGCCAGCAGTGAGCCGACAAGGTCTGGGGCCAACGTCCTGACTTTC. This translates into CASSEPTRSGANVLTF.

The sample holds a few counts of this clone. The V and J genes are TRBV7-9 and TRBJ1-6; perhaps TRBD1 as D (6 bases). The germline V gene has CDR1 SEHNR and CDR2 FQNEAQ (reference sequence). The CDR3 is 14 residues long. V shed 11 bases and J shed 6 bases, with 17 bases lying between them. CDR3 sequence (DNA): TGTGCCGCCCAAGAGACAGGATTTAATTCACCCCTCCACTTT. It specifies CAAQETGFNSPLHF. Full variable domain (rest looked up from reference TRBV7-9 and TRBJ1-6): DTGVSQNPRHKITKRGQNVTFRCDPISEHNRLYWYRQTLGQGPEFLTYFQNEAQLEKSRLLSDRFSAERPKGSFSTLEIQRTEQGDSAMYLCAAQETGFNSPLHFGNGTRLTVT.

V gene TRBV2 combines with J gene TRBJ1-2; D is unclear. CDR1 and CDR2 from the germline V gene are SNHLY and FYNNEI. This CDR3 comprises 11 residues. The V gene lost 2 bases and the J gene lost 7 bases, with 5 bases spanning the gap. CDR3 residues: CASSESSGYTF. The CDR3 bases are TGTGCCAGCAGTGAATCTAGTGGCTACACCTTC.

J is TRBJ1-2 and V is TRBV5-5; 9 nucleotides line up with TRBD1. Trimming removed 3 bases from V and 7 bases from J; junction bases left unmatched: 4. CDR1 and CDR2 from the germline V gene are SGHKS and YYEKEE (reference sequence). This CDR3 comprises 13 residues. In nucleotides, the CDR3 is TGTGCCAGCAGCTGGGACAGGGTCGGTGGCTACACCTTC. Amino acids: CASSWDRVGGYTF.

The rearrangement uses TRBV15 and TRBJ1-2; TRBD1 might be the D (6 bases). CDR3 length: 14 amino acids. Germline V lookup: CDR1 LNHNV, CDR2 YYDKDF (reference sequence). The ends were cut back, 6 bases at V and 2 bases at J, with 13 bases in the middle. The CDR3: CATRVGTGNYGYTF. The CDR3, as DNA: TGTGCCACCAGGGTAGGCACAGGGAACTATGGCTACACCTTC.

This rearrangement joins TRBV28 to TRBJ1-2, with D perhaps matching TRBD1 (5 bases). The CDR3 has 15 residues. Germline CDR1 and CDR2: MDHEN and SYDVKM. V gave up 5 bases and J gave up 2 bases, with 15 bases separating them. The CDR3 DNA reads as TGTGCCAGCAGTGGGGCGGGAACCGCAAACTATGGCTACACCTTC. It codes for CASSGAGTANYGYTF.

The CDR3 DNA reads as TGCGCCAGCAGCCCAGGGATATCCGGAAACACCATATATTTT. Translating gives CASSPGISGNTIYF. V and J are TRBV5-1 and TRBJ1-3, with D tentatively TRBD1 (5 bases). This CDR3 contains 14 residues. Germline values: CDR1 SGHRS, CDR2 YFSETQ. V lost 4 bases, J lost 4 bases, and 12 bases lay in between.

The chain couples TRBV7-3 to TRBJ1-1; tentatively, D is TRBD1 (5 bases). The germline CDR1 and CDR2 sequences are SGHTA and FQGTGA. V lost 5 bases to trimming and J lost 1 base, with 11 bases between them. CDR3 size: 14 residues. CDR3 in amino acids: CASSRMGGNTEAFF. DNA of the CDR3: TGTGCCAGCAGCCGCATGGGGGGGAACACTGAAGCTTTCTTT.

J is TRBJ2-5 and V is TRBV7-2; D call uncertain. The germline gives CDR1 SGHTA, CDR2 FQGNSA. Trimming stripped 7 bases from V and 2 bases from J, with 11 bases between. This CDR3 is 13 amino acids long. The CDR3 is CASNIWGQETQYF. CDR3 in DNA: TGTGCCAGCAACATATGGGGTCAAGAGACCCAGTACTTC.

This chain links TRBV3-1 (or the pseudogene TRBV3-2) with TRBJ2-7; 12 positions agree with TRBD1. CDR3 size: 16 residues. The junction had 10 bases not matched to a gene; V was cut back by 3 bases and J by 7 bases. Germline V gene sequence: CDR1 LGHDT, CDR2 YNNKEL (reference sequence). The CDR3 here is CASSHSGQGAFGEQYF. The DNA of the CDR3 is TGTGCCAGCAGCCATTCGGGACAGGGGGCGTTTGGGGAGCAGTACTTC.

The chain recombines TRBV19 with TRBJ1-3; D call uncertain. The germline V and J ends were trimmed by 10 bases and 3 bases, with 13 bases remaining between them. Germline V gene lookup returns CDR1 LNHDA and CDR2 SQIVND (reference sequence). The CDR3 totals 13 residues. The CDR3 bases are TGTGCCACCTCTACTAACCTTGGAAACACCATATATTTT. Translated: CATSTNLGNTIYF.

The V and J genes are TRBV11-2 and TRBJ2-2; 9 positions agree with TRBD2. The CDR3 loop spans 18 amino acids. J lost 0 bases, V lost 0 bases, and 5 bases had no gene match. Germline CDR1 reads SGHAT; CDR2 reads FQNNGV. DNA of the CDR3: TGTGCCAGCAGCTTAGACCCCCAGCGGGGGGCGAACACCGGGGAGCTGTTTTTT. Translated: CASSLDPQRGANTGELFF. The variable domain in full, completed from reference TRBV11-2 and TRBJ2-2, reads EAGVAQSPRYKIIEKRQSVAFWCNPISGHATLYWYQQILGQGPKLLIQFQNNGVVDDSQLPKDRFSAERLKGVDSTLKIQPAKLEDSAVYLCASSLDPQRGANTGELFFGEGSRLTVL.

The V and J genes are TRBV19 and TRBJ2-5; 7 positions match TRBD1. The germline CDR1 and CDR2 sequences are LNHDA and SQIVND (reference sequence). CDR3 size: 15 residues. V gave up 0 bases and J gave up 5 bases; unmatched junction bases: 6. CDR3 DNA sequence: TGTGCCAGTAGTATAGATCAGGGGGTCCGGGAGACCCAGTACTTC. Protein product: CASSIDQGVRETQYF.

This chain joins TRBV7-2 and TRBJ2-7; 12 positions agree with TRBD2. CDR1 is SGHTA, CDR2 FQGNSA, per germline. Trimming took 0 bases from V and 3 from J; bases not matched to a gene: 6. CDR3 length: 17 amino acids. CDR3 nucleotide sequence: TGTGCCAGCAGCTTAGCTTCTCGGACTAGCGGGAACTACGAGCAGTACTTC. Residues: CASSLASRTSGNYEQYF.

The genes are TRBV28 and TRBJ1-2, with a possible D match to TRBD1 (5 bases). Trimming removed 8 bases from V and 0 bases from J, with 10 bases in between. The CDR3 has 13 amino acids. Germline assignment: CDR1 MDHEN and CDR2 SYDVKM. The CDR3, as DNA: TGTGCCAGCTTTCAGGGTGCTAACTATGGCTACACCTTC. Amino acids: CASFQGANYGYTF.

The sample holds one count of this clone. The gene calls are TRBV9 and TRBJ1-2; TRBD1 agrees at 9 bases. Trimming cost V 5 bases and J 5 bases; bases outside gene matches: 10. Germline V gene sequence: CDR1 SGDLS, CDR2 YYNGEE. The CDR3 is 15 amino acids. CDR3 nucleotides: TGTGCCAGCAGTTCAGGCTCCGGGACAGGGTATGGCTACACCTTC. Its translation is CASSSGSGTGYGYTF.